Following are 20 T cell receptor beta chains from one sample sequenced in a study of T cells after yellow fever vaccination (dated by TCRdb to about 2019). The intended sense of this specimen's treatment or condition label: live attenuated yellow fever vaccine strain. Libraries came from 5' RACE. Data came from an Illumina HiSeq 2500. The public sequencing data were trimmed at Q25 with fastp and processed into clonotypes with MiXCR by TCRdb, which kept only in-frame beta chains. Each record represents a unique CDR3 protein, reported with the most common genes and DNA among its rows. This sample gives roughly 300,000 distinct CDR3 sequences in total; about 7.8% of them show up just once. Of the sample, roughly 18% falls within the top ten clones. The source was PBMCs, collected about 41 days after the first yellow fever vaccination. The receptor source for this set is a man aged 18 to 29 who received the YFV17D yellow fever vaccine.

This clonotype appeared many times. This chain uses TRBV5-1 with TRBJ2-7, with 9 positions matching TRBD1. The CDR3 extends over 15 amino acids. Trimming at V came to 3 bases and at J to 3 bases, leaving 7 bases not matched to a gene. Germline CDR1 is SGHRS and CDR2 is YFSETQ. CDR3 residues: CASSSLTTGGYEQYF. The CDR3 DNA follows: TGCGCCAGCAGCTCTCTGACGACAGGGGGCTACGAGCAGTACTTC.

The CDR3 spells CASSQGQGWDTIYF. The CDR3 DNA reads as TGCGCCAGCAGCCAGGGACAGGGCTGGGACACCATATATTTT. The genes are TRBV4-3 and TRBJ1-3, with TRBD1 matching over 9 bases. The CDR3 is made up of 14 amino acids. After removal of 3 bases from V and 8 bases from J, the junction contained 5 bases not matched to a gene. The V gene's germline CDR1 is LGHNA and CDR2 YSLEER.

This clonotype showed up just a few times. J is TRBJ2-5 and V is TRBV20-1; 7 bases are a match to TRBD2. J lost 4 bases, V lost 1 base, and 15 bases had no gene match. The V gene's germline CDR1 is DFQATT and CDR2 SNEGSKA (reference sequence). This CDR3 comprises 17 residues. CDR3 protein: CSARVGSGAWFVETQYF. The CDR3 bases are TGCAGTGCTAGAGTAGGCAGCGGGGCCTGGTTTGTAGAGACCCAGTACTTC.

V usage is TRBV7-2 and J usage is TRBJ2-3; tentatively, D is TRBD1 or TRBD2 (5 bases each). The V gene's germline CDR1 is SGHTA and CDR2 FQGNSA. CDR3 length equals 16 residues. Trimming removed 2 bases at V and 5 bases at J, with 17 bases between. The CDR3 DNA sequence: TGTGCCAGCAGCTTATATGGGGGACCGCCGCGAGATACGCAGTATTTT. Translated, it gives CASSLYGGPPRDTQYF. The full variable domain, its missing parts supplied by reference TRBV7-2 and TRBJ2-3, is GAGVSQSPSNKVTEKGKDVELRCDPISGHTALYWYRQSLGQGLEFLIYFQGNSAPDKSGLPSDRFSAERTGGSVSTLTIQRTQQEDSAVYLCASSLYGGPPRDTQYFGPGTRLTVL.

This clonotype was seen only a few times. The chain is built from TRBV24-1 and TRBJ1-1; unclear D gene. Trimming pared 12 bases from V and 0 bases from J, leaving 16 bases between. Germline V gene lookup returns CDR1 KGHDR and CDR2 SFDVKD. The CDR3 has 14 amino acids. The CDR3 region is CASTTENMNTEAFF. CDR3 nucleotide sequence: TGTGCCTCCACCACAGAAAATATGAACACTGAAGCTTTCTTT.

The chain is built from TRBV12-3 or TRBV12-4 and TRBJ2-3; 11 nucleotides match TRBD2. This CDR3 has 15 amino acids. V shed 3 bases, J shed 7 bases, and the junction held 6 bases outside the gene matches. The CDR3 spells CASSFPSGGFYTQYF. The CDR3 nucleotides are TGTGCCAGCAGTTTCCCTAGCGGGGGGTTTTATACGCAGTATTTT.

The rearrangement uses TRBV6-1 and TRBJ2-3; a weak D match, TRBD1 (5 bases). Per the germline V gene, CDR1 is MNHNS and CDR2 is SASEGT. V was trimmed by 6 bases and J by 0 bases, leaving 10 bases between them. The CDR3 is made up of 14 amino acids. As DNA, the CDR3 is TGTGCCAGCAGGATGGGGCTCAGCACAGATACGCAGTATTTT. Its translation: CASRMGLSTDTQYF.

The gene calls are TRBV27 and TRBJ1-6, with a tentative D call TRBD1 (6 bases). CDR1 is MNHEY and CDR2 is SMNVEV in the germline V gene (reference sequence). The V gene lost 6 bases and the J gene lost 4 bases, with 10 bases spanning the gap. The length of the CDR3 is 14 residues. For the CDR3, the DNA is TGTGCCAGCAGACCGGGACAATATAATTCACCCCTCCACTTT. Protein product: CASRPGQYNSPLHF.

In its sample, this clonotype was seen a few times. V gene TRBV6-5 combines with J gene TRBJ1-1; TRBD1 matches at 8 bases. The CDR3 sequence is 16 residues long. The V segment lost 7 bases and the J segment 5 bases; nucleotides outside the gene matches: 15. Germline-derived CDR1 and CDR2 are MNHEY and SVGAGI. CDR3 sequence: CASTPLPGTGPTEAFF. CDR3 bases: TGTGCCAGCACCCCCCTTCCCGGGACAGGCCCTACTGAAGCTTTCTTT.

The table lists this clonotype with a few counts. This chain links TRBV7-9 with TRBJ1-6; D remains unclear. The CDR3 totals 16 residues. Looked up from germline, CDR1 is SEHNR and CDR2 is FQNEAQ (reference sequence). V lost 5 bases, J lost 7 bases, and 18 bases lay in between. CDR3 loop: CASSQNGQDGNSPLHF. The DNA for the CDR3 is TGTGCCAGCAGCCAAAATGGGCAGGATGGGAATTCACCCCTCCACTTT. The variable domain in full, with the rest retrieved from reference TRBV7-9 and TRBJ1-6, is DTGVSQNPRHKITKRGQNVTFRCDPISEHNRLYWYRQTLGQGPEFLTYFQNEAQLEKSRLLSDRFSAERPKGSFSTLEIQRTEQGDSAMYLCASSQNGQDGNSPLHFGNGTRLTVT.

The CDR3 DNA sequence: TGTGCCAGCAGCTCCCGGGCCTATACCACCGGGGAGCTGTTTTTT. It codes for CASSSRAYTTGELFF. V is TRBV7-9 and J is TRBJ2-2; D is unclear. Trimming removed 4 bases from V and 4 bases from J, with 13 bases in between. This CDR3 comprises 15 residues. Germline V gene lookup returns CDR1 SEHNR and CDR2 FQNEAQ (reference sequence).

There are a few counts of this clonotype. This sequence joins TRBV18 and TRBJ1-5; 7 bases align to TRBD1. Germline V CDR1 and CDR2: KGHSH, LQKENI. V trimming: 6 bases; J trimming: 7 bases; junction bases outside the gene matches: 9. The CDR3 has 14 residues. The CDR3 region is CASSGTGTEQPQHF. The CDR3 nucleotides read TGTGCCAGCTCGGGAACCGGGACAGAGCAGCCCCAGCATTTT.

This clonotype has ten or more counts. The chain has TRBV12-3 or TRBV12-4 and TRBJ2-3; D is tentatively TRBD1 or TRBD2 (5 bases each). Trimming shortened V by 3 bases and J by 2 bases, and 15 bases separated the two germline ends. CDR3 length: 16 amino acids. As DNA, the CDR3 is TGTGCCAGCAGTTTGAGGGACGGGGTATTCACAGATACGCAGTATTTT. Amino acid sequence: CASSLRDGVFTDTQYF.

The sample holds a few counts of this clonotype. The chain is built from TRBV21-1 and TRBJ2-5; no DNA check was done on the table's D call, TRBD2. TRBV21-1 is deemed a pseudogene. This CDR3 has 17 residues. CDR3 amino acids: CASSKGRSGGPQETQYF. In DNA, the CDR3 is TGTGCCAGCAGCAAAGGTCGGAGCGGGGGACCCCAAGAGACCCAGTACTTC.

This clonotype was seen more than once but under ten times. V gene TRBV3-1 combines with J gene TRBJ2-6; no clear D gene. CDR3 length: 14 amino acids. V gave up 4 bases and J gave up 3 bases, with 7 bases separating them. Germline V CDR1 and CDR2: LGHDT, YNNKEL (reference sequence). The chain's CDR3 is CASSLSDGANVLTF. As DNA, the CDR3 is TGTGCCAGCAGCCTCAGCGATGGGGCCAACGTCCTGACTTTC.

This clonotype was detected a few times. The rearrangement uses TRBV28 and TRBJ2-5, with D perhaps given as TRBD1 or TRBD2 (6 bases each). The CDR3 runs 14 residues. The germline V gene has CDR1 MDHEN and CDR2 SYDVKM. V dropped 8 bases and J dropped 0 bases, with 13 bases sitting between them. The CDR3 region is CASRRRGYQETQYF. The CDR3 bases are TGTGCCAGCCGCAGGAGGGGGTACCAAGAGACCCAGTACTTC. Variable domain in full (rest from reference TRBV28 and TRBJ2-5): DVKVTQSSRYLVKRTGEKVFLECVQDMDHENMFWYRQDPGLGLRLIYFSYDVKMKEKGDIPEGYSVSREKKERFSLILESASTNQTSMYLCASRRRGYQETQYFGPGTRLLVL.

As DNA, the CDR3 is TGTGCCTGGAGTGTCGCATGGATCACCGGGGAGCTGTTTTTT. The encoded protein is CAWSVAWITGELFF. This sequence joins TRBV30 and TRBJ2-2; D is unresolved. This CDR3 spans 14 amino acids. V was cut by 0 bases and J by 4 bases, with 9 bases left in between. From germline, CDR1 is GTSNPN and CDR2 SVGIG (reference sequence).

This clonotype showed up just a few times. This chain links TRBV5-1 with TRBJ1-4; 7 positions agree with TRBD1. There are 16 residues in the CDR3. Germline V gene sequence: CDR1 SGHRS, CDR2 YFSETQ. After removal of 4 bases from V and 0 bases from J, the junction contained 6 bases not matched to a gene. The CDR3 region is CASSSRQGSTNEKLFF. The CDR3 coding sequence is TGCGCCAGCAGCAGCCGACAGGGATCAACTAATGAAAAACTGTTTTTT.

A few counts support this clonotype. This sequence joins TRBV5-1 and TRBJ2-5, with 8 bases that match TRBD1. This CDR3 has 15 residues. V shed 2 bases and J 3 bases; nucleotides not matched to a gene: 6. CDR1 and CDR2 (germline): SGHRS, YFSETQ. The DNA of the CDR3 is TGCGCCAGCAGCTTAGGGGGACAGGCGGAAGAGACCCAGTACTTC. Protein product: CASSLGGQAEETQYF.

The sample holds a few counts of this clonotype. CDR3 region: CASSLAGQGTDTQYF. For the CDR3, the DNA is TGTGCCAGCAGCTTAGCTGGACAGGGCACAGATACGCAGTATTTT. The genes are TRBV7-6 and TRBJ2-3; TRBD1 matches at 7 bases. Germline V gives CDR1 SGHVS, CDR2 FNYEAQ. V lost 0 bases, J lost 1 base, and 1 base stayed unmatched. CDR3 length equals 15 residues.